This is a list of T cell receptor beta chains from one sample in a study of T-cell reconstitution after alpha-beta-depleted transplantation in children. TCRdb redid the calling of the PCR reads with MiXCR, one entry per CDR3 protein. The sample includes about 420,000 distinct CDR3 sequences, around 15% of them seen just once. Sample: PBMCs, mostly from graft donor cells, taken 360 days after TCRalphabeta/CD19-depleted stem cell transplant. The receptors derive from a boy in the first two years of life who had a stem cell transplant for Wiskott-Aldrich syndrome, so the T cells may come from the graft donor. The CDR3 runs from the conserved cysteine through the conserved F or W. The D gene is left open where the match is weak. For some rows the clone size is stated as once, few or many, or as a class when expanded; others skip it.

CDR3,DNA,size,V,J,D
CASRLGGTEAFF,TGTGCCAGCAGGCTAGGGGGAACTGAAGCTTTCTTT,many,TRBV6-6,TRBJ1-1,-
CASSYRDSYNEQFF,TGTGCCAGCAGTTACAGGGATAGTTACAATGAGCAGTTCTTC,many,TRBV6-2/TRBV6-3,TRBJ2-1,-
CATSDSGTGRSDEQFF,TGTGCCACCAGTGATTCGGGGACAGGGAGGTCGGATGAGCAGTTCTTC,-,TRBV24-1,TRBJ2-1,TRBD1
CATSAPGPHSYEQYF,TGTGCCACCAGTGCTCCGGGACCCCACTCCTACGAGCAGTACTTC,-,TRBV24-1,TRBJ2-7,-
CASSESALLNTEAFF,TGTGCCAGCAGTGAATCTGCCCTTTTGAACACTGAAGCTTTCTTT,few,TRBV2,TRBJ1-1,-
CASSPALWGVLQFF,TGTGCCAGCTCACCGGCCCTCTGGGGAGTCTTGCAGTTCTTC,-,TRBV18,TRBJ2-1,-
CASSLGQPGDIQYF,TGTGCCAGCAGCTTGGGACAGCCAGGGGACATTCAGTACTTC,-,TRBV25-1,TRBJ2-4,TRBD1
CSARDGGEGETQYF,TGCAGTGCTAGAGATGGAGGGGAAGGAGAGACCCAGTACTTC,many,TRBV20-1,TRBJ2-5,-
CSARESGPRGSYNEQFF,TGCAGTGCTAGGGAAAGCGGGCCCCGTGGCTCCTACAATGAGCAGTTCTTC,many,TRBV20-1,TRBJ2-1,-
CAIKRAGGSGETQYF,TGTGCCATCAAACGAGCGGGGGGGAGTGGGGAGACCCAGTACTTC,few,TRBV10-3,TRBJ2-5,TRBD2
CASSPPIARSYEQYF,TGTGCCAGCTCACCACCGATCGCCAGGTCCTACGAGCAGTACTTC,-,TRBV18,TRBJ2-7,-
CASRSGTGAVGELFF,TGTGCCAGCAGATCCGGGACAGGGGCGGTCGGGGAGCTGTTTTTT,-,TRBV12-3/TRBV12-4,TRBJ2-2,TRBD1
CSAGDRAKSNYGYTF,TGCAGTGCTGGGGACAGGGCCAAATCTAACTATGGCTACACCTTC,-,TRBV20-1,TRBJ1-2,TRBD1
CASSDRGEGNYNEQFF,TGTGCCAGCAGTGACCGAGGGGAGGGAAACTACAATGAGCAGTTCTTC,-,TRBV6-4,TRBJ2-1,TRBD2
CASSLAYQGDTGELFF,TGCGCCAGCAGCTTGGCCTATCAGGGAGACACCGGGGAGCTGTTTTTT,once,TRBV5-1,TRBJ2-2,-
CSATTRNYGYTF,TGCAGTGCTACTACCCGTAACTATGGCTACACCTTC,few,TRBV20-1,TRBJ1-2,-
CASSVFRVSHSGNTIYF,TGTGCCAGCAGTGTATTCCGGGTCTCTCACTCTGGAAACACCATATATTTT,-,TRBV12-3/TRBV12-4,TRBJ1-3,-
CASSPSGRFNQPQHF,TGTGCCAGCTCACCAAGTGGGCGGTTCAATCAGCCCCAGCATTTT,-,TRBV18,TRBJ1-5,-
CASSLARLAGNSYEQYF,TGTGCCAGCAGCTTAGCCCGACTAGCGGGAAACTCCTACGAGCAGTACTTC,-,TRBV7-2,TRBJ2-7,TRBD2
CAISESRGGEETQYF,TGTGCCATCAGTGAGTCGAGGGGGGGAGAAGAGACCCAGTACTTC,few,TRBV10-3,TRBJ2-5,-
CASTPRLAGDNEQFF,TGTGCCAGCACCCCCCGCCTAGCGGGGGACAATGAGCAGTTCTTC,few,TRBV12-3/TRBV12-4,TRBJ2-1,TRBD2
CASSETGTGANVLTF,TGTGCCAGTAGTGAGACGGGAACTGGGGCCAACGTCCTGACTTTC,once,TRBV19,TRBJ2-6,-
CAISTGGMGYGYTF,TGTGCCATCAGTACAGGGGGCATGGGCTATGGCTACACCTTC,many,TRBV10-3,TRBJ1-2,TRBD1
CSAHRAYTDTQYF,TGCAGCGCTCACAGGGCCTACACAGATACGCAGTATTTT,-,TRBV29-1,TRBJ2-3,-
CASSLDARNEQYF,TGTGCCAGCAGCTTAGACGCTAGGAACGAGCAGTACTTC,-,TRBV7-6,TRBJ2-7,-
CASSFAGDTEAFF,TGTGCCAGCAGTTTTGCGGGGGACACTGAAGCTTTCTTT,many,TRBV28,TRBJ1-1,-
CATSRDLGGKRETQYF,TGTGCCACCAGCAGGGACTTAGGGGGGAAGAGAGAGACCCAGTACTTC,few,TRBV15,TRBJ2-5,-
CSAEKWRGSSRETQYF,TGCAGTGCTGAGAAGTGGAGGGGGAGTAGTCGGGAGACCCAGTACTTC,few,TRBV20-1,TRBJ2-5,-
CASSLPRQGKVPYNEQFF,TGCGCCAGCAGCTTGCCCAGACAGGGGAAAGTCCCTTACAATGAGCAGTTCTTC,few,TRBV5-1,TRBJ2-1,TRBD1
CASSLGLAGATYEQYF,TGTGCCAGCAGCCTCGGACTAGCGGGAGCTACCTACGAGCAGTACTTC,-,TRBV7-9,TRBJ2-7,TRBD2
CATSDPPGQIAFF,TGTGCCACCAGTGATCCTCCGGGACAGATAGCTTTCTTT,many,TRBV24-1,TRBJ1-1,TRBD1
CASSLGGGNYNEQFF,TGCGCCAGCAGCTTGGGAGGGGGAAATTACAATGAGCAGTTCTTC,few,TRBV5-1,TRBJ2-1,-
CASSLGGVKGPTKNIQYF,TGTGCCAGCAGCTTAGGTGGCGTGAAGGGGCCCACCAAAAACATTCAGTACTTC,-,TRBV11-3,TRBJ2-4,-
CASSARDRQETQYF,TGTGCCAGCAGCGCCCGGGACCGGCAAGAGACCCAGTACTTC,-,TRBV5-6,TRBJ2-5,-
CASSLVLRMGGEQYF,TGTGCCAGCAGCTTAGTCCTTAGAATGGGTGGTGAGCAGTACTTC,few,TRBV7-8,TRBJ2-7,-
CASSARRAGIYEQYF,TGTGCCAGCAGCGCAAGGAGGGCGGGAATCTACGAGCAGTACTTC,-,TRBV7-9,TRBJ2-7,-
CATSDSNPGQTSSYNSPLHF,TGTGCCACCAGTGATTCAAATCCGGGACAGACGAGCTCCTATAATTCACCCCTCCACTTT,few,TRBV24-1,TRBJ1-6,TRBD1
CSARPRGGFHEQYF,TGCAGTGCTAGACCAAGGGGGGGTTTCCACGAGCAGTACTTC,few,TRBV20-1,TRBJ2-7,-
CASSFGTSLRAGNTIYF,TGTGCCAGCAGTTTCGGGACCTCCTTGAGGGCTGGAAACACCATATATTTT,few,TRBV12-3/TRBV12-4,TRBJ1-3,-
CASSEIGQGGEKLFF,TGTGCCAGCAGTGAAATTGGTCAGGGGGGTGAAAAACTGTTTTTT,-,TRBV25-1,TRBJ1-4,TRBD1
CSARPGSYNEQFF,TGCAGTGCTAGACCGGGTTCCTACAATGAGCAGTTCTTC,once,TRBV20-1,TRBJ2-1,-
CAISEGWGGQPQHF,TGTGCCATCAGTGAGGGTTGGGGTGGTCAGCCCCAGCATTTT,-,TRBV10-3,TRBJ1-5,-
CASSQETFRKGAKNIQYF,TGCGCCAGCAGCCAAGAAACCTTCCGGAAGGGGGCCAAAAACATTCAGTACTTC,-,TRBV4-1,TRBJ2-4,-
CASSQVVLAVETQYF,TGCGCCAGCAGCCAAGTCGTGCTAGCAGTGGAGACCCAGTACTTC,-,TRBV4-1,TRBJ2-5,-
CASSDRDTQYF,TGTGCCAGCAGTGACAGGGATACGCAGTATTTT,many,TRBV2,TRBJ2-3,-
CASSDRLGEKLFF,TGCGCCAGCAGTGACCGTTTAGGTGAAAAACTGTTTTTT,-,TRBV10-2,TRBJ1-4,-
CASSFTGAGNTIYF,TGTGCCAGCAGCTTTACAGGAGCTGGAAACACCATATATTTT,-,TRBV7-9,TRBJ1-3,-
CATSDLIQGQETQYF,TGTGCCACCAGTGATTTGATTCAGGGCCAAGAGACCCAGTACTTC,-,TRBV24-1,TRBJ2-5,-
CASSLGSRTDTEAFF,TGTGCCAGCAGCCTCGGCTCCCGGACTGACACTGAAGCTTTCTTT,few,TRBV3-1,TRBJ1-1,-
CASSASGRDTDTQYF,TGTGCCAGCTCCGCCAGCGGGAGGGACACAGATACGCAGTATTTT,-,TRBV18,TRBJ2-3,TRBD2
CASSLGQFEQYF,TGTGCCAGCAGCTTGGGACAATTCGAGCAGTACTTC,few,TRBV5-6,TRBJ2-7,-